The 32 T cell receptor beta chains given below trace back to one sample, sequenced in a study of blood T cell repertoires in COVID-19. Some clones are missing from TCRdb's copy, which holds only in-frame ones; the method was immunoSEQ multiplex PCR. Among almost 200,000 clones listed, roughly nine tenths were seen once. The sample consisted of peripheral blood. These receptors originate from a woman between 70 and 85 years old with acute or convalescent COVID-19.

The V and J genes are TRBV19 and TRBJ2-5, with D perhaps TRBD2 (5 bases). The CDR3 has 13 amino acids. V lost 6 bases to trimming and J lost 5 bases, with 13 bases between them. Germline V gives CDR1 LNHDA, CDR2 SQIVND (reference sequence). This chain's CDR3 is CASRGAPGETQYF. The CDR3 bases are TGTGCCAGTAGGGGAGCCCCGGGGGAGACCCAGTACTTC.

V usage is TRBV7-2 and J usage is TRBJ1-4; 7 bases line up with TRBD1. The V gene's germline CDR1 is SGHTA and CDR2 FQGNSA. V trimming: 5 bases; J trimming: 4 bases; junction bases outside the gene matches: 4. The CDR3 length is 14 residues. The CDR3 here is CASSRDSRNEKLFF. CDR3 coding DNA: TGTGCCAGCAGCCGGGACAGCCGTAATGAAAAACTGTTTTTT. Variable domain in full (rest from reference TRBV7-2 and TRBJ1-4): GAGVSQSPSNKVTEKGKDVELRCDPISGHTALYWYRQSLGQGLEFLIYFQGNSAPDKSGLPSDRFSAERTGGSVSTLTIQRTQQEDSAVYLCASSRDSRNEKLFFGSGTQLSVL.

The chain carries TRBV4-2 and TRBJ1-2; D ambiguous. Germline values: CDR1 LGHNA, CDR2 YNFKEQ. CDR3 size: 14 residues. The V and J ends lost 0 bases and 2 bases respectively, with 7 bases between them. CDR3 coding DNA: TGTGCCAGCAGCCAAGATGGGCAGAACTATGGCTACACCTTC. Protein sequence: CASSQDGQNYGYTF.

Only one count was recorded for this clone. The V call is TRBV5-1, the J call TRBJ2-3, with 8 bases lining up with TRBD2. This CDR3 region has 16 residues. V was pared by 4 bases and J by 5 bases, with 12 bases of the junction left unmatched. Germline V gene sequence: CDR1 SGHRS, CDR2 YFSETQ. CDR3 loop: CASSPGLAPGQDTQYF. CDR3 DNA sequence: TGCGCCAGCAGCCCCGGACTAGCCCCGGGTCAAGATACGCAGTATTTT.

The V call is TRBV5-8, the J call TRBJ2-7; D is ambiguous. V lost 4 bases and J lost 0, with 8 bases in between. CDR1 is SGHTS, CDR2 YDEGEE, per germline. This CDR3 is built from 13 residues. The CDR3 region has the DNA TGTGCCAGCAGCCGCACCAGCTCCTACGAGCAGTACTTC. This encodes CASSRTSSYEQYF.

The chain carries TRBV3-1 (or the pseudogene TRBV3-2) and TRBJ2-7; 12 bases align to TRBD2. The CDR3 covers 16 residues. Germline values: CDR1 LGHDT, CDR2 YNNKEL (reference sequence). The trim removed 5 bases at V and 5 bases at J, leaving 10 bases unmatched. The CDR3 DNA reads TGTGCCAGCAGCTTTCGAGGACTAGCGGGAAGCAACGAGCAGTACTTC. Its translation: CASSFRGLAGSNEQYF.

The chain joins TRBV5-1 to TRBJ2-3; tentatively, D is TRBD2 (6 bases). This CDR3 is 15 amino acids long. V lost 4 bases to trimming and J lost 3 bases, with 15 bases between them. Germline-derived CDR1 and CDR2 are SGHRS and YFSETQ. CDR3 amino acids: CASSVAGLITDTQYF. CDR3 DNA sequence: TGCGCCAGCAGCGTCGCCGGACTAATTACAGATACGCAGTATTTT. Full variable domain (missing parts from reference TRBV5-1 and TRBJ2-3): KAGVTQTPRYLIKTRGQQVTLSCSPISGHRSVSWYQQTPGQGLQFLFEYFSETQRNKGNFPGRFSGRQFSNSRSEMNVSTLELGDSALYLCASSVAGLITDTQYFGPGTRLTVL.

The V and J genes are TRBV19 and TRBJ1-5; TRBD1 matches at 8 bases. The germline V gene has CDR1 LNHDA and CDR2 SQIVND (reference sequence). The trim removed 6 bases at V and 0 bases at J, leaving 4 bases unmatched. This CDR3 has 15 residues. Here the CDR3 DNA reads TGTGCCAGTAGAAGGACAGGGCCTAGCAATCAGCCCCAGCATTTT. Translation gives CASRRTGPSNQPQHF.

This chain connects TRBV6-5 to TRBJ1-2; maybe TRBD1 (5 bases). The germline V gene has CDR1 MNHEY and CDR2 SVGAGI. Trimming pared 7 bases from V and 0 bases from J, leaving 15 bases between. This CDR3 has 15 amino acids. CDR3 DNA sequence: TGTGCCAGCAAGGGTGGACAAACTACTAACTATGGCTACACCTTC. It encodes CASKGGQTTNYGYTF.

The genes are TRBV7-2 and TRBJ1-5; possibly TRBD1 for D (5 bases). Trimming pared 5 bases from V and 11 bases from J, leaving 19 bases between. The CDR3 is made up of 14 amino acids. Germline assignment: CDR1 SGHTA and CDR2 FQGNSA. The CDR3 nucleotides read TGTGCCAGCAGCCGCAACGACCAGGGAAGGGCCCAGCATTTT. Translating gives CASSRNDQGRAQHF.

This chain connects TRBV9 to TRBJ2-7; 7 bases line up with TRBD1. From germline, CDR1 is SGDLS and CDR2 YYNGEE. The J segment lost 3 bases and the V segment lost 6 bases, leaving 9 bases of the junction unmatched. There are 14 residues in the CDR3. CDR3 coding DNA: TGTGCCAGCACCCGAGAGGGGGACAGCTACGAGCAGTACTTC. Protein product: CASTREGDSYEQYF. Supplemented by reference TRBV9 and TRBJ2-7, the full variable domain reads DSGVTQTPKHLITATGQRVTLRCSPRSGDLSVYWYQQSLDQGLQFLIQYYNGEERAKGNILERFSAQQFPDLHSELNLSSLELGDSALYFCASTREGDSYEQYFGPGTRLTVT.

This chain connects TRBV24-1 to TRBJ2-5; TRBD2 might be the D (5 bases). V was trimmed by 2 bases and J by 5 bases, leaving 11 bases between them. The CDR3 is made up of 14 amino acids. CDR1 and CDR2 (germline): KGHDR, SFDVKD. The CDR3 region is CATSDSLAGETQYF. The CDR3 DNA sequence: TGTGCCACCAGTGATTCCCTAGCTGGGGAGACCCAGTACTTC.

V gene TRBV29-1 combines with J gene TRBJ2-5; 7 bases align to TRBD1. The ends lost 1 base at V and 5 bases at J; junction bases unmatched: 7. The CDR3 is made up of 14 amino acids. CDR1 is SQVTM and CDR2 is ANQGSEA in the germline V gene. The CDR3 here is CSVEGIGGVETQYF. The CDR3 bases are TGCAGCGTTGAAGGGATAGGGGGCGTGGAGACCCAGTACTTC.

CDR3 nucleotide sequence: TGTGCCAGTAGTATAGTACAGGGCGAGACCCAGTACTTC. This encodes CASSIVQGETQYF. This chain joins TRBV19 and TRBJ2-5, with D perhaps matching TRBD1 (6 bases). This CDR3 contains 13 residues. Germline-derived CDR1 and CDR2 are LNHDA and SQIVND (reference sequence). V lost 1 base and J lost 5, with 8 bases in between.

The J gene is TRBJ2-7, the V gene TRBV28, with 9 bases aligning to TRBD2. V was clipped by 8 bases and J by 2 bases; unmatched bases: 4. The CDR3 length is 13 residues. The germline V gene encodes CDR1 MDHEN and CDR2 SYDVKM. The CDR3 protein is CASGAGGPYEQYF. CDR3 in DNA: TGTGCCAGCGGGGCGGGAGGGCCCTACGAGCAGTACTTC. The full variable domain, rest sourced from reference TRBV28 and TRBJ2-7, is DVKVTQSSRYLVKRTGEKVFLECVQDMDHENMFWYRQDPGLGLRLIYFSYDVKMKEKGDIPEGYSVSREKKERFSLILESASTNQTSMYLCASGAGGPYEQYFGPGTRLTVT.

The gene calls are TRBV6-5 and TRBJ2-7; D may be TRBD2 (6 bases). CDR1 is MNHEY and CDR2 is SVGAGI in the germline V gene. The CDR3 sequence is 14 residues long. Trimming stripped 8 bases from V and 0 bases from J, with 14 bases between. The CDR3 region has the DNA TGTGCCAGCGGGGCGGGATTTAGCTCCTACGAGCAGTACTTC. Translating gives CASGAGFSSYEQYF.

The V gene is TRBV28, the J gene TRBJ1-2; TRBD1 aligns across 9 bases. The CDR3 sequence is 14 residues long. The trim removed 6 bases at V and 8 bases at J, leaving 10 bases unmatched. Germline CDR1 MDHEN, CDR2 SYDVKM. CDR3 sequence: CASRRTTGGRGYTF. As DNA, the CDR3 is TGTGCCAGCAGGCGTACTACAGGGGGCCGGGGCTACACCTTC.

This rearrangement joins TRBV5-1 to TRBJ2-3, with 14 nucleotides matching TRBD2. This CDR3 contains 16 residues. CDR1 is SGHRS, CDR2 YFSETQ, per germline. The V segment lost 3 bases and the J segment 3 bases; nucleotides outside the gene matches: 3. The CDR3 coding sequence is TGCGCCAGCAGCTCACGGACTAGCGGGAGGACAGATACGCAGTATTTT. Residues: CASSSRTSGRTDTQYF.

CDR3: CSASSGWGNTIYF. The CDR3 DNA follows: TGCAGTGCTAGTTCAGGGTGGGGAAACACCATATATTTT. The chain couples TRBV20-1 to TRBJ1-3, with D possibly matching TRBD1 (5 bases). This CDR3 has 13 residues. V was clipped by 3 bases and J by 4 bases, with 10 bases between them. The germline V gene has CDR1 DFQATT and CDR2 SNEGSKA (reference sequence).

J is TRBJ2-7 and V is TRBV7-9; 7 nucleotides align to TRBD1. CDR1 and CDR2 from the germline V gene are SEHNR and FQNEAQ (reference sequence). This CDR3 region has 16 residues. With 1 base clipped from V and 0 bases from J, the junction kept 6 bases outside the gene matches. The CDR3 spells CASSLVPDRSSYEQYF. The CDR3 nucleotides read TGTGCCAGCAGCTTAGTCCCGGACAGGAGCTCCTACGAGCAGTACTTC.

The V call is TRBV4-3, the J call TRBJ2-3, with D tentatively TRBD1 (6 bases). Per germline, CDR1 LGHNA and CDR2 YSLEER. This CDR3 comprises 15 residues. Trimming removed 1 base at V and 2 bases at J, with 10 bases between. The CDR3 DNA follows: TGCGCCAGCAGCCAAGTCGGGACACCCACAGATACGCAGTATTTT. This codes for CASSQVGTPTDTQYF.

The CDR3 region has the DNA TGTGCCAGCAGCTTCGGACAGGGAGGGCTCTCTGGAAACACCATATATTTT. Protein product: CASSFGQGGLSGNTIYF. The rearrangement links TRBV9 to TRBJ1-3; 8 bases align to TRBD1. The CDR3 runs to 17 residues. Unmatched junction bases numbered 9, after V lost 4 bases and J lost 0 bases. Germline assignment: CDR1 SGDLS and CDR2 YYNGEE. Looking up the rest from reference TRBV9 and TRBJ1-3 gives the full variable domain: DSGVTQTPKHLITATGQRVTLRCSPRSGDLSVYWYQQSLDQGLQFLIQYYNGEERAKGNILERFSAQQFPDLHSELNLSSLELGDSALYFCASSFGQGGLSGNTIYFGEGSWLTVV.

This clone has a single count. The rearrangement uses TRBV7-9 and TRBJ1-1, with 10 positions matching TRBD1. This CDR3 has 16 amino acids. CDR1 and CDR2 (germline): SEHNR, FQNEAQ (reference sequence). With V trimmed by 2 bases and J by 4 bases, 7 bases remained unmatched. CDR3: CASSLLGTGAATEAFF. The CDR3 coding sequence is TGTGCCAGCAGCTTACTAGGGACAGGGGCGGCCACTGAAGCTTTCTTT.

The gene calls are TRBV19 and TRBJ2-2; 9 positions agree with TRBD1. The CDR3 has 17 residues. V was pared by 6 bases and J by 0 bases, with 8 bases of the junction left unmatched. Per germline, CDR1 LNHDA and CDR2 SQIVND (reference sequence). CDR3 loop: CASSTYRGLANTGELFF. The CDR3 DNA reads TGTGCCAGTAGCACATACAGGGGGCTTGCGAACACCGGGGAGCTGTTTTTT.

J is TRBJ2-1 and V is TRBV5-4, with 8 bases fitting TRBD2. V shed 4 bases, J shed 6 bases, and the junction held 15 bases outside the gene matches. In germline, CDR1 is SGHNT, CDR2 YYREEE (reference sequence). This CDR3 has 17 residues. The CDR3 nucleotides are TGTGCCAGCAGCCCGGAAGCCGGGGGGGCACTATTCAATGAGCAGTTCTTC. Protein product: CASSPEAGGALFNEQFF.

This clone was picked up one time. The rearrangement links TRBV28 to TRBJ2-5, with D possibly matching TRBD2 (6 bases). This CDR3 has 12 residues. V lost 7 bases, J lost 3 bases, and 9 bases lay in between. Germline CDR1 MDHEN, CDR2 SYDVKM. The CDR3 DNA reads TGTGCCAGCATCGGAGGGAAAGAGACCCAGTACTTC. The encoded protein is CASIGGKETQYF.

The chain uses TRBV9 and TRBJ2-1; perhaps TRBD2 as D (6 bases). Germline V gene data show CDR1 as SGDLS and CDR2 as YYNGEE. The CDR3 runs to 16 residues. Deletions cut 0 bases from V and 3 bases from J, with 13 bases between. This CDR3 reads CASSVGVLADYNEQFF. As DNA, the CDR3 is TGTGCCAGCAGCGTAGGGGTATTAGCGGACTACAATGAGCAGTTCTTC.

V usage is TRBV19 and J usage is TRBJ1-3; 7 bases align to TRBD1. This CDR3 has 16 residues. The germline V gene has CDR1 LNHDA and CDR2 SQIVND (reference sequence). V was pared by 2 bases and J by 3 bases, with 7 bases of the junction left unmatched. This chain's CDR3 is CASSIPLTGRGNTIYF. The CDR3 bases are TGTGCCAGTAGTATACCCTTGACAGGGCGTGGAAACACCATATATTTT.

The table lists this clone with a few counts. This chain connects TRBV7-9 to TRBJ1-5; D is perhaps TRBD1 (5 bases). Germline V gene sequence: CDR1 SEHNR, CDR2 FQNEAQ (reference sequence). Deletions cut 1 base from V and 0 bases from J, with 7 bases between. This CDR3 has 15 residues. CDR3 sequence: CASSLVGGSNQPQHF. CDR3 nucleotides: TGTGCCAGCAGCTTAGTGGGGGGTAGCAATCAGCCCCAGCATTTT.

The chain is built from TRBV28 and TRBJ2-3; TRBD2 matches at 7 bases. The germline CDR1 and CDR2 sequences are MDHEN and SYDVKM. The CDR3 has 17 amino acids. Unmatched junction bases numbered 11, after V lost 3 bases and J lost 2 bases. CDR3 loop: CASSFPGASGSTDTQYF. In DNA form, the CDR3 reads TGTGCCAGCAGTTTCCCTGGGGCTAGCGGTTCCACAGATACGCAGTATTTT. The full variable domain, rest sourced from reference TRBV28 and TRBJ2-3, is DVKVTQSSRYLVKRTGEKVFLECVQDMDHENMFWYRQDPGLGLRLIYFSYDVKMKEKGDIPEGYSVSREKKERFSLILESASTNQTSMYLCASSFPGASGSTDTQYFGPGTRLTVL.

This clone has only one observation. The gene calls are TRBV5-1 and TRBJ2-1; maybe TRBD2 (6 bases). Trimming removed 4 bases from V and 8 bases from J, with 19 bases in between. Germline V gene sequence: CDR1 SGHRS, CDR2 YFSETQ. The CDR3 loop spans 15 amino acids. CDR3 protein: CASSHRRGGLDEQFF. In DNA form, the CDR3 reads TGCGCCAGCAGCCACAGGAGGGGCGGTTTGGATGAGCAGTTCTTC.

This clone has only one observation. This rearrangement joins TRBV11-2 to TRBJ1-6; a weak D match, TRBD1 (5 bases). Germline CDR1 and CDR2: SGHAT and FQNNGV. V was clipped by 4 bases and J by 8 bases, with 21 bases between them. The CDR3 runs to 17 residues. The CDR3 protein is CASSSPRPGVGDSPLHF. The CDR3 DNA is TGTGCCAGCAGCTCCCCCCGGCCGGGGGTCGGCGATTCACCCCTCCACTTT.